These 20 T cell receptor beta chains share one sample of origin, sequenced in a study of blood T cell repertoires in COVID-19. Some clones are missing from TCRdb's copy, which holds only in-frame ones; the method was immunoSEQ multiplex PCR. The sample shows around 100,000 clones, 75% to 90% of them seen only once. Sequenced material: peripheral blood. The source is a man aged 80 or over with acute or convalescent COVID-19.

The chain links TRBV28 to TRBJ2-1; 15 bases align to TRBD2. Losses at the gene ends were 5 bases for V and 8 bases for J; bases not matched to a gene: 4. Looked up from germline, CDR1 is MDHEN and CDR2 is SYDVKM. This CDR3 has 15 amino acids. CDR3 nucleotides: TGTGCCAGCAGTACCTGGACTAGCGGGAGGGATGAGCAGTTCTTC. Translation: CASSTWTSGRDEQFF.

This chain uses TRBV27 with TRBJ2-5; the match to TRBD2 covers 11 bases. J lost 4 bases, V lost 5 bases, and 9 bases had no gene match. The CDR3 sequence is 16 residues long. Germline values: CDR1 MNHEY, CDR2 SMNVEV (reference sequence). The CDR3 loop reads CASSTTVAGGGETQYF. CDR3 nucleotides: TGTGCCAGCAGTACCACTGTAGCGGGAGGGGGAGAGACCCAGTACTTC.

The V gene is TRBV27, the J gene TRBJ2-2; 9 nucleotides agree with TRBD1. Unmatched junction bases numbered 9, after V lost 6 bases and J lost 7 bases. This CDR3 has 15 residues. The germline V gene encodes CDR1 MNHEY and CDR2 SMNVEV (reference sequence). DNA of the CDR3: TGTGCCAGCAGAAGTACAGGGGGCGCTGGCGGGGAGCTGTTTTTT. This encodes CASRSTGGAGGELFF.

The chain employs TRBV4-2 and TRBJ2-1; 8 bases line up with TRBD1. The germline CDR1 and CDR2 sequences are LGHNA and YNFKEQ. V was clipped by 3 bases and J by 8 bases; unmatched bases: 6. CDR3 length: 14 amino acids. The CDR3 spells CASSQGRGLYEQFF. The CDR3 DNA reads TGTGCCAGCAGCCAGGGCAGGGGGCTCTATGAGCAGTTCTTC.

The sample holds a few counts of this clone. The chain uses TRBV28 and TRBJ1-3; D is unclear. From germline, CDR1 is MDHEN and CDR2 SYDVKM. Trimming removed 3 bases at V and 0 bases at J, with 12 bases between. The CDR3 runs to 16 residues. The CDR3 nucleotides read TGTGCCAGCAGTTTGCCCCACGATAGCTCTGGAAACACCATATATTTT. Residues: CASSLPHDSSGNTIYF.

In its sample, this clone was seen a few times. This chain uses TRBV7-6 with TRBJ1-1, with 9 bases identical to TRBD1. V was pared by 6 bases and J by 1 base, with 6 bases of the junction left unmatched. Germline V gene sequence: CDR1 SGHVS, CDR2 FNYEAQ. The CDR3 covers 15 residues. CDR3 amino acids: CASSFTGGENTEAFF. The CDR3 coding sequence is TGTGCCAGCAGTTTTACAGGGGGCGAGAACACTGAAGCTTTCTTT.

This chain's CDR3 is CASTVSVGIQETQYF. The CDR3, as DNA: TGTGCCAGCACCGTGTCCGTGGGCATTCAAGAGACCCAGTACTTC. V usage is TRBV5-6 and J usage is TRBJ2-5; the D is unclear. Germline V gene sequence: CDR1 SGHDT, CDR2 YYEEEE. V was shortened by 6 bases and J by 2 bases, with 17 bases between the two germline ends. This CDR3 contains 15 residues.

The rearrangement uses TRBV6-5 and TRBJ2-7; D call uncertain. The germline V gene has CDR1 MNHEY and CDR2 SVGAGI. The CDR3 extends over 13 amino acids. The V gene lost 6 bases and the J gene lost 2 bases, with 11 bases spanning the gap. The DNA for the CDR3 is TGTGCCAGCAGACCAGCAGGTACCTACGAGCAGTACTTC. Encoded protein: CASRPAGTYEQYF.

In the case of this clone: The sample carries other DNA sequences with the same CDR3. The chain joins TRBV7-9 to TRBJ1-2; no clear D. The CDR3 extends over 15 amino acids. Trimming cost V 2 bases and J 0 bases, with 10 bases left between them. Germline V CDR1 and CDR2: SEHNR, FQNEAQ (reference sequence). CDR3 sequence (DNA): TGTGCCAGCAGCTTATCCGGGAGGGCTAACTATGGCTACACCTTC. This encodes CASSLSGRANYGYTF.

The J gene is TRBJ1-2, the V gene TRBV28; 7 nucleotides align to TRBD1. The CDR3 length is 14 residues. In germline, CDR1 is MDHEN, CDR2 SYDVKM. V shed 5 bases, J shed 4 bases, and the junction held 7 bases outside the gene matches. The CDR3 nucleotides are TGTGCCAGCAGTCTTTACAGGGGTAGCTATGGCTACACCTTC. Translating gives CASSLYRGSYGYTF.

The J gene is TRBJ1-2, the V gene TRBV6-5, with TRBD1 matching 7 bases. The trim removed 6 bases at V and 7 bases at J, leaving 14 bases unmatched. The germline V gene has CDR1 MNHEY and CDR2 SVGAGI. The CDR3 length is 15 residues. The DNA for the CDR3 is TGTGCCAGCAGAACCAGACAGGGTAGTTGGGCTGGCTACACCTTC. This translates into CASRTRQGSWAGYTF.

The rearrangement uses TRBV5-1 and TRBJ2-2; D might be TRBD1 (5 bases). V was clipped by 4 bases and J by 2 bases, with 12 bases between them. The CDR3 has 15 amino acids. Germline loops: CDR1 SGHRS, CDR2 YFSETQ. The CDR3 spells CASSPRGDNTGELFF. The CDR3 nucleotides are TGCGCCAGCAGCCCAAGGGGCGACAACACCGGGGAGCTGTTTTTT.

The rearrangement joins TRBV9 to TRBJ2-5, with a tentative D call TRBD1 (6 bases). Germline-derived CDR1 and CDR2 are SGDLS and YYNGEE. CDR3 length: 14 amino acids. V lost 4 bases, J lost 2 bases, and 12 bases lay in between. The CDR3 nucleotides are TGTGCCAGCAGCCCAAGGACAGAGCAAGAGACCCAGTACTTC. Translating gives CASSPRTEQETQYF.

This chain uses TRBV30 with TRBJ2-3; 12 bases are shared with TRBD2. The CDR3 length is 13 residues. V shed 3 bases and J 7 bases; nucleotides not matched to a gene: 2. Germline assignment: CDR1 GTSNPN and CDR2 SVGIG (reference sequence). The CDR3 DNA reads as TGTGCCTGGAGCGGACTAGCGGGGAATACGCAGTATTTT. Its translation is CAWSGLAGNTQYF.

Points on this clone: Other DNA variants within this sample encode the same CDR3. The genes are TRBV29-1 and TRBJ1-1; 11 bases line up with TRBD1. CDR1 is SQVTM, CDR2 ANQGSEA, per germline. This CDR3 is 13 amino acids long. V was clipped by 6 bases and J by 2 bases; unmatched bases: 2. The CDR3 spells CSVGTGGNTEAFF. CDR3 DNA sequence: TGCAGCGTGGGGACAGGGGGAAACACTGAAGCTTTCTTT.

V and J are TRBV25-1 and TRBJ1-1; the D is unclear. The CDR3 has 12 residues. Trimming cost V 6 bases and J 1 base, with 6 bases left between them. Germline V gives CDR1 MGHDK, CDR2 SYGVNS. DNA for the CDR3: TGTGCCAGCAGGCAGGCGAACACTGAAGCTTTCTTT. Amino acids: CASRQANTEAFF.

The chain combines TRBV19 with TRBJ2-4; TRBD1 might be the D (6 bases). The CDR3 runs to 17 residues. CDR1 is LNHDA and CDR2 is SQIVND in the germline V gene (reference sequence). The ends were cut back, 5 bases at V and 0 bases at J, with 17 bases in the middle. DNA for the CDR3: TGTGCCAGTAGTCCGCAGACAGGACCTTTAGCCAAAAACATTCAGTACTTC. Translating it yields CASSPQTGPLAKNIQYF.

The chain uses TRBV7-2 and TRBJ2-7; TRBD2 aligns across 15 bases. This CDR3 is built from 15 residues. Germline V lookup: CDR1 SGHTA, CDR2 FQGNSA. V lost 4 bases to trimming and J lost 7 bases; unmatched junction nucleotides: 5. The CDR3 loop is CASSSGTSGRREQYF. The CDR3 coding sequence is TGTGCCAGCAGCTCCGGGACTAGCGGGAGGAGGGAGCAGTACTTC.

The CDR3 bases are TGTGCCAGCAGTTGGCCGGGACAGGGTAATTCACCCCTCCACTTT. This gives the protein CASSWPGQGNSPLHF. The J gene is TRBJ1-6, the V gene TRBV28, with 9 bases matching TRBD1. After removal of 4 bases from V and 6 bases from J, the junction contained 4 bases not matched to a gene. From germline, CDR1 is MDHEN and CDR2 SYDVKM. The CDR3 consists of 15 residues.

The rearrangement joins TRBV4-3 to TRBJ2-7, with 10 bases matching TRBD1. Germline V gene lookup returns CDR1 LGHNA and CDR2 YSLEER. This CDR3 has 16 residues. J lost 2 bases, V lost 0 bases, and 4 bases had no gene match. The CDR3 sequence is CASSQDDRGPTYEQYF. The CDR3 DNA follows: TGCGCCAGCAGCCAAGACGACAGGGGGCCAACCTACGAGCAGTACTTC.